This TCR beta chain was identified in a study of blood T cell repertoires in COVID-19. Study as a whole: Whether acute or convalescent, the COVID-19 samples came from the United States, Italy and Spain. T cells, B-cell-depleted T cells, or PBMCs supplied cDNA or gDNA.

V was pared by 4 bases and J by 7 bases, with 12 bases of the junction left unmatched. This CDR3 is built from 15 residues. Germline V gene sequence: CDR1 SGHRS, CDR2 YFSETQ. Per the original data handling: Reference gene primers were amplified, and this amplification served to estimate nucleated cell counts. The assay was immunoSEQ multiplex PCR, and TCRdb's table has in-frame clones only and misses some. The DNA was the basis for D and trimming; V, J and clone size are from that table. The repertoire holds about 200,000 clones, with roughly 80% as singletons. This TCR derives from a human donor in a cohort sampled during active COVID-19. Source material: peripheral blood. The genes are TRBV5-1 and TRBJ2-7, with TRBD2 identical over 9 bases. The CDR3 loop reads CASSPELAGLEEQYF. CDR3 sequence (DNA): TGCGCCAGCAGCCCCGAGCTAGCGGGATTGGAAGAGCAGTACTTC.